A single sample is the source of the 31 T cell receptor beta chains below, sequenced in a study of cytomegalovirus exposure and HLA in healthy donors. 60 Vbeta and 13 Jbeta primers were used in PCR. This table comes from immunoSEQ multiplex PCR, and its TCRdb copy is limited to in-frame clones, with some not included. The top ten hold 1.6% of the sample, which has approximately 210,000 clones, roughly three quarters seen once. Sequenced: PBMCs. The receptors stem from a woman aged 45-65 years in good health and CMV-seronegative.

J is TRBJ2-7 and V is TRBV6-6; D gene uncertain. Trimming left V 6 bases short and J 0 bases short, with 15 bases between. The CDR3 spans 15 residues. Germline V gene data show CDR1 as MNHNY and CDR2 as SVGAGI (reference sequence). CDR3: CASSLTARSSYEQYF. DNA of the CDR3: TGTGCCAGCAGCCTGACCGCTAGGAGCTCCTACGAGCAGTACTTC.

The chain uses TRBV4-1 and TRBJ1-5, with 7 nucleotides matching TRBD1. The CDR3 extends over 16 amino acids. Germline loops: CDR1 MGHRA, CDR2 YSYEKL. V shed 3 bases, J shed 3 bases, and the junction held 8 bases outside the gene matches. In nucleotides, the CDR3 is TGCGCCAGCAGCCAGGCCCCGGGACAGATCAATCAGCCCCAGCATTTT. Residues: CASSQAPGQINQPQHF.

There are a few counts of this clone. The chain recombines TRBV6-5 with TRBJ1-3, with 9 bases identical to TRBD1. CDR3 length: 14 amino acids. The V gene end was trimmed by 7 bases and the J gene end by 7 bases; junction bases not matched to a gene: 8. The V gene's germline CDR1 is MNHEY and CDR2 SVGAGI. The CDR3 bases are TGTGCCAGCAATCCGGGACAGGGAGTGAACACCATATATTTT. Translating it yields CASNPGQGVNTIYF.

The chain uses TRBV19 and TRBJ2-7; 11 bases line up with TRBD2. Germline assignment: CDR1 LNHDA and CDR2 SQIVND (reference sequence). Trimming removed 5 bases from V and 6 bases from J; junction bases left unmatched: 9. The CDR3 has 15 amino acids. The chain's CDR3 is CASSLTSGTSGEQYF. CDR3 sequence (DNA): TGTGCCAGTAGTTTGACTAGCGGGACGAGTGGCGAGCAGTACTTC.

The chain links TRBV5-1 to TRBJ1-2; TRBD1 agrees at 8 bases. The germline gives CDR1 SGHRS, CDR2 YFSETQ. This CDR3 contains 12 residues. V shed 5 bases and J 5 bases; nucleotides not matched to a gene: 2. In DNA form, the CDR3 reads TGCGCCAGCAGGGACAGGGAATATGGCTACACCTTC. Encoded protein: CASRDREYGYTF.

CDR3 coding DNA: TGTGCCAGCAGCCTAACGACAGGGCGCGCTGAAAAACTGTTTTTT. Its translation: CASSLTTGRAEKLFF. The V gene is TRBV7-9, the J gene TRBJ1-4; TRBD1 matches at 7 bases. The V gene's germline CDR1 is SEHNR and CDR2 FQNEAQ (reference sequence). The CDR3 length is 15 residues. V gave up 5 bases and J gave up 7 bases; unmatched junction bases: 10.

As DNA, the CDR3 is TGCGCCAGCAGCCAAGATCTTCAGGGACAGGGGGCCTTGAGCAATCAGCCCCAGCATTTT. This encodes CASSQDLQGQGALSNQPQHF. The chain recombines TRBV4-1 with TRBJ1-5; 12 nucleotides line up with TRBD1. The germline CDR1 and CDR2 sequences are MGHRA and YSYEKL. The CDR3 runs 20 residues. Losses at the gene ends were 0 bases for V and 1 base for J; bases not matched to a gene: 10.

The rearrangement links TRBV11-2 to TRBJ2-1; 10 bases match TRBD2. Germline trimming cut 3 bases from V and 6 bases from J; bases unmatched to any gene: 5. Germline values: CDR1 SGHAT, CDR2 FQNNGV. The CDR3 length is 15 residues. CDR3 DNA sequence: TGTGCCAGCAGCTTCAGCACTAGCGGGACCAATGAGCAGTTCTTC. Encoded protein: CASSFSTSGTNEQFF.

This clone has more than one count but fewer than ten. CDR3 amino acids: CAIRYRGHTEAFF. DNA of the CDR3: TGTGCCATCAGATACAGGGGACACACTGAAGCTTTCTTT. V and J are TRBV10-3 and TRBJ1-1, with 7 bases fitting TRBD1. Germline V gene lookup returns CDR1 ENHRY and CDR2 SYGVKD. Trimming at V came to 6 bases and at J to 3 bases, leaving 4 bases not matched to a gene. The CDR3 length is 13 residues.

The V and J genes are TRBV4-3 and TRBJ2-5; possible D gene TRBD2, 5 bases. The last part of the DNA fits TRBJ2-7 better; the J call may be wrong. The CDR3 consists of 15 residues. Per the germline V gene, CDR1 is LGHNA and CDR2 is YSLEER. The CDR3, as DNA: TGCGCCAGCAGCCAAGATTACAAGGAGGACTACGAGCAGTACTTC. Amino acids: CASSQDYKEDYEQYF.

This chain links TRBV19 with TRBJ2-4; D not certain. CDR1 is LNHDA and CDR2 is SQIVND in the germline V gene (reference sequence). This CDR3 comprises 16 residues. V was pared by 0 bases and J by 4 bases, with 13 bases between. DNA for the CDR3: TGTGCCAGTAGTATAGATGGCTTCCTGAAAAAAAACATTCAGTACTTC. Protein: CASSIDGFLKKNIQYF.

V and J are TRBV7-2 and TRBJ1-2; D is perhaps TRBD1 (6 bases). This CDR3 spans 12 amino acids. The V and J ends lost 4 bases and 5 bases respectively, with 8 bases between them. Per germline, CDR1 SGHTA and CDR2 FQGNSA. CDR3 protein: CASSSQGYGYTF. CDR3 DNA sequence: TGTGCCAGCAGCTCGCAGGGGTATGGCTACACCTTC.

The DNA for the CDR3 is TGCGCCAGCAGCCCGACCCTCGGACTAGCGGGACCTCACAATGAGCAGTTCTTC. This sequence encodes CASSPTLGLAGPHNEQFF. This chain connects TRBV4-3 to TRBJ2-1, with 12 bases that match TRBD2. The ends lost 4 bases at V and 5 bases at J; junction bases unmatched: 12. The CDR3 contains 18 residues. Germline V CDR1 and CDR2: LGHNA, YSLEER.

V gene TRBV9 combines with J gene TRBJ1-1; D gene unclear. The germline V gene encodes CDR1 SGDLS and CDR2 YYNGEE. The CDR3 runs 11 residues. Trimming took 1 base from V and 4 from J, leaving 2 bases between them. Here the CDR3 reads CASSVLTEAFF. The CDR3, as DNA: TGTGCCAGCAGCGTACTCACTGAAGCTTTCTTT.

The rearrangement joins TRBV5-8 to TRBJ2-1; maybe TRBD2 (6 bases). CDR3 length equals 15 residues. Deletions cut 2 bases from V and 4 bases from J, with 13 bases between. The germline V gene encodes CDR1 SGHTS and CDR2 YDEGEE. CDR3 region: CASSFRGSGYNEQFF. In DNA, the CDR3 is TGTGCCAGCAGCTTTCGGGGGTCGGGATACAATGAGCAGTTCTTC.

As DNA, the CDR3 is TGCGCCAGCAGCCGTTTGGAGGAGAACTATGGCTACACCTTC. Encoded protein: CASSRLEENYGYTF. The chain joins TRBV5-1 to TRBJ1-2, with D unresolved. The CDR3 is 14 residues long. Germline V gives CDR1 SGHRS, CDR2 YFSETQ. Between the trimmed V and J ends, which lost 4 bases and 2 bases, there was a span of 12 bases.

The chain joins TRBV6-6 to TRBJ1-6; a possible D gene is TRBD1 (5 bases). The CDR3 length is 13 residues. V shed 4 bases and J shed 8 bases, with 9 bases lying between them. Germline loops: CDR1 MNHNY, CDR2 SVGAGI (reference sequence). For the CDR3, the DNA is TGTGCCAGCAGTTCCACCAGGGATTCACCCCTCCACTTT. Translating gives CASSSTRDSPLHF.

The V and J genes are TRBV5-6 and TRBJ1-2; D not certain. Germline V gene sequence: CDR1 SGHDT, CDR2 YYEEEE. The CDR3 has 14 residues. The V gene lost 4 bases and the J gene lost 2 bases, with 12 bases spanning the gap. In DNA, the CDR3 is TGTGCCAGCAGCCCTCAACAGAGAAACTATGGCTACACCTTC. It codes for CASSPQQRNYGYTF.

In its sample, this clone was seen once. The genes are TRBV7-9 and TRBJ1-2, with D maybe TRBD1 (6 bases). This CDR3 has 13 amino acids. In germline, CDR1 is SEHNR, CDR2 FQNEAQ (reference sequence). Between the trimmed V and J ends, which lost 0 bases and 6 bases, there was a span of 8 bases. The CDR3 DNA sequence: TGTGCCAGCAGCTTAGCGCAGGGGAATGGCTACACCTTC. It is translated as CASSLAQGNGYTF.

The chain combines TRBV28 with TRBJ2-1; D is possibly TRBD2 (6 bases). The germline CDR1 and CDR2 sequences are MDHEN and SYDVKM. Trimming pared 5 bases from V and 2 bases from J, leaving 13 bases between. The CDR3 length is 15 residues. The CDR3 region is CASSMRGVTYNEQFF. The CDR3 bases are TGTGCCAGCAGTATGCGGGGTGTCACCTACAATGAGCAGTTCTTC.

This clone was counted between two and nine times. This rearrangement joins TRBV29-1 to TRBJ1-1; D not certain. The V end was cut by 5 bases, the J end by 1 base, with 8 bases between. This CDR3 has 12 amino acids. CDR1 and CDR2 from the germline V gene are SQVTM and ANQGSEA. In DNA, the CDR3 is TGCAGCGTTCAAAGACAGAACACTGAAGCTTTCTTT. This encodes CSVQRQNTEAFF.

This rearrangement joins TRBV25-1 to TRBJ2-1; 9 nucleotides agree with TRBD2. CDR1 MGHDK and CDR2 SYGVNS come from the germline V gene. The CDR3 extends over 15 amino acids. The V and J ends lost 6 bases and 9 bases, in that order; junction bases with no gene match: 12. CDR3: CASRTSGTSIGEQFF. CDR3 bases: TGTGCCAGCAGGACATCGGGGACTAGCATCGGTGAGCAGTTCTTC.

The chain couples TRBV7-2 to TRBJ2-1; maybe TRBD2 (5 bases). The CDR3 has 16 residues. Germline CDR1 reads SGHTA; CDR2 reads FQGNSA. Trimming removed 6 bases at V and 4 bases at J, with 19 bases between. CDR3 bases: TGTGCCAGCAGGTCCCCCGGGAACCCTATATACAATGAGCAGTTCTTC. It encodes CASRSPGNPIYNEQFF.

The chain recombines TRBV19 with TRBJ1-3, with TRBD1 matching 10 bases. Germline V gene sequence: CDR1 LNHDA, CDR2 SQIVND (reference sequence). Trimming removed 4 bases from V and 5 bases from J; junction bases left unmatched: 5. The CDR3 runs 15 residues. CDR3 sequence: CASSTGQGLRNTIYF. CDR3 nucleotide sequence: TGTGCCAGTAGTACGGGACAGGGGTTGAGAAACACCATATATTTT.

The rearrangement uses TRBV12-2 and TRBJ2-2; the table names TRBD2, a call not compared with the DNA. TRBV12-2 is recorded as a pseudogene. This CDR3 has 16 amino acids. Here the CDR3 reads CASRLDGRAGTGELFF. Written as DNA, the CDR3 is TGTGCAAGTCGCTTAGACGGGAGGGCTGGCACCGGGGAGCTGTTTTTT.

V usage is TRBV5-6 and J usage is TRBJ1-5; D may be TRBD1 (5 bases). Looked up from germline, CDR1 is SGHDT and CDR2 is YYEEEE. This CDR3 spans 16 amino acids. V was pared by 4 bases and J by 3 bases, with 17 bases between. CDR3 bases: TGTGCCAGCAGCCGGCGGGGCCCTGTTTACAATCAGCCCCAGCATTTT. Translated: CASSRRGPVYNQPQHF.

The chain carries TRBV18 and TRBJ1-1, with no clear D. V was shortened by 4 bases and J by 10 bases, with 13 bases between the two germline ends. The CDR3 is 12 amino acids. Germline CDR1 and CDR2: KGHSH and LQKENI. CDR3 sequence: CASSRREWGAFF. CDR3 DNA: TGTGCCAGCTCACGGCGGGAATGGGGAGCTTTCTTT.

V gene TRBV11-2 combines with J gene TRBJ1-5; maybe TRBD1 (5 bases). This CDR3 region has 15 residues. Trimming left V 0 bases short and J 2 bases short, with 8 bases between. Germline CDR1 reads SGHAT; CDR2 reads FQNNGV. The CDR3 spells CASSLDRVGNQPQHF. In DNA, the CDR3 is TGTGCCAGCAGCTTAGACAGGGTGGGCAATCAGCCCCAGCATTTT.

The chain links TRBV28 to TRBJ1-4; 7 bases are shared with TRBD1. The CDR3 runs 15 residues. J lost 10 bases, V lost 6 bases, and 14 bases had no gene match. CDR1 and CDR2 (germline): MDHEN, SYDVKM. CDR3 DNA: TGTGCCAGCAGACTACCTGAGACAGGGCGTGGAAAACTGTTTTTT. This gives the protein CASRLPETGRGKLFF.

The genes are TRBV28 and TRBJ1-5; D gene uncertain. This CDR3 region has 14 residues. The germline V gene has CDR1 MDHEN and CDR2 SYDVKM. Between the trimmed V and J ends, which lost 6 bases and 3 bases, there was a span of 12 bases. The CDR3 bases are TGTGCCAGCAGCCTATCAGGATACAATCAGCCCCAGCATTTT. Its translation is CASSLSGYNQPQHF.

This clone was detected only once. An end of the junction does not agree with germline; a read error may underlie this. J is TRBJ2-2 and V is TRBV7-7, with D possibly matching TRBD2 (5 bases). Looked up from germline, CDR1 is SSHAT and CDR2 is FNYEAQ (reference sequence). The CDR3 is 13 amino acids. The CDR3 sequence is CASSSRGTGELFF. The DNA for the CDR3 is TGTGCTAGCAGCTCTCGGGGCACCGGGGAGCTGTTTTTT.